The clone carrying this T cell receptor (beta chain) appeared many times. These data are taken from a study of Graves' ophthalmopathy and Graves' hyperthyroidism. The study amplified TCR beta CDR3 regions using RNA transcripts. The first-round RT-PCR employed HTBI primers together with the Qiagen OneStep RT-PCR kit. A multiplex PCR was then performed as the second round. MiXCR was run by TCRdb on the multiplex PCR reads, yielding one entry per CDR3 protein. The sample yields more than 1,000,000 distinct CDR3 sequences, about two fifths seen once. The sequence derives from an adult man with Graves' hyperthyroidism. Input material: peripheral blood or thyroid tissue (not recorded which).

CDR3 amino acids: CASTDRRQYSNQPQHF. The DNA for the CDR3 is TGTGCCAGCACGGACAGAAGACAATATAGCAATCAGCCCCAGCATTTT. The chain uses TRBV2 and TRBJ1-5; TRBD1 is a possible D gene (6 bases). The V end was cut by 7 bases, the J end by 0 bases, with 16 bases between. The CDR3 has 16 amino acids. Germline CDR1 reads SNHLY; CDR2 reads FYNNEI.